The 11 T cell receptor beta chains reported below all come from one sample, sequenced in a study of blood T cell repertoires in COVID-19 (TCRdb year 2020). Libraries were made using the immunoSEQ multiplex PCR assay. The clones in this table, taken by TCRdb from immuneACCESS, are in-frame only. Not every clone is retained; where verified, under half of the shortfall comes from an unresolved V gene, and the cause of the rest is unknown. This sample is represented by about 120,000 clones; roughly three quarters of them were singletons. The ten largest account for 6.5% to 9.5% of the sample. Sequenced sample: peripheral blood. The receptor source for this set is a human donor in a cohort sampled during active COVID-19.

CDR3 region: CASSLGMGADEQYF. The CDR3 DNA follows: TGCGCCAGCAGCCTAGGTATGGGGGCGGACGAGCAGTACTTC. The rearrangement joins TRBV4-1 to TRBJ2-7; D may be TRBD1 (6 bases). The V gene lost 4 bases and the J gene lost 5 bases, with 15 bases spanning the gap. This CDR3 spans 14 amino acids. The germline V gene has CDR1 MGHRA and CDR2 YSYEKL.

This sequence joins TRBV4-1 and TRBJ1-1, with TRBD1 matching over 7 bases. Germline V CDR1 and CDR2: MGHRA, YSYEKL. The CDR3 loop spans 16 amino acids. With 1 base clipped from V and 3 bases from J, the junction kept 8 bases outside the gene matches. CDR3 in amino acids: CASSQAGDRDYTEAFF. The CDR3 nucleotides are TGCGCCAGCAGCCAAGCCGGAGACAGGGATTACACTGAAGCTTTCTTT.

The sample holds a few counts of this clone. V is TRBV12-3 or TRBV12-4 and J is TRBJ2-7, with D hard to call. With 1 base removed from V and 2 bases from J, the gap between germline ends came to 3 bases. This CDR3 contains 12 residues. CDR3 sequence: CASSLDTYEQYF. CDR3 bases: TGTGCCAGCAGTTTAGATACCTACGAGCAGTACTTC.

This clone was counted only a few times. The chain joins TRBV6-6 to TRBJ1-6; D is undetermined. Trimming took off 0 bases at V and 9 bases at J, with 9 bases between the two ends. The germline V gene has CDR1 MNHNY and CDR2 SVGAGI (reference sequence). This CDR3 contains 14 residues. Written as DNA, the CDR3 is TGTGCCAGCAGTTACTCGGGAGTCCGTTCACCCCTCCACTTT. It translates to CASSYSGVRSPLHF.

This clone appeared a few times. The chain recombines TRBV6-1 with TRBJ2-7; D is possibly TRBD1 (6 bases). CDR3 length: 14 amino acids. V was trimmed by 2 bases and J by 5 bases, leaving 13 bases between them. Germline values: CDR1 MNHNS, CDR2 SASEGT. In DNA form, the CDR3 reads TGTGCCAGCAGTGAATCCCCAGGGGAAGACGAGCAGTACTTC. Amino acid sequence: CASSESPGEDEQYF.

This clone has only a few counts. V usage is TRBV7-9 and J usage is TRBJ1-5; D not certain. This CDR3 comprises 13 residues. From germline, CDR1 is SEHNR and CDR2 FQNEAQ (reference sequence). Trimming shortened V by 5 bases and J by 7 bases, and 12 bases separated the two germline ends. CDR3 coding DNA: TGTGCCAGCAGCACCCAATCAGGACAGCCCCAGCATTTT. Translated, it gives CASSTQSGQPQHF.

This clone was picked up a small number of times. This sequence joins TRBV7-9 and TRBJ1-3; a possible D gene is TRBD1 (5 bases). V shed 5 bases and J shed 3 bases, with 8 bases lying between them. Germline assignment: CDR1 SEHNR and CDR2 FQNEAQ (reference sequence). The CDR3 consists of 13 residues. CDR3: CASSPGGGNTIYF. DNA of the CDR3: TGTGCCAGCAGCCCCGGGGGTGGAAACACCATATATTTT.

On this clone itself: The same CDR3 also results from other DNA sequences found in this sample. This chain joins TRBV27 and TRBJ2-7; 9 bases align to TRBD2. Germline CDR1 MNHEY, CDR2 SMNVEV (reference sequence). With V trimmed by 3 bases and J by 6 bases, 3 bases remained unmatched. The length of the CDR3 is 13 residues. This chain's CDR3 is CASSLGLAGEQYF. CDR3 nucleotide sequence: TGTGCCAGCAGTTTGGGACTAGCTGGCGAGCAGTACTTC.

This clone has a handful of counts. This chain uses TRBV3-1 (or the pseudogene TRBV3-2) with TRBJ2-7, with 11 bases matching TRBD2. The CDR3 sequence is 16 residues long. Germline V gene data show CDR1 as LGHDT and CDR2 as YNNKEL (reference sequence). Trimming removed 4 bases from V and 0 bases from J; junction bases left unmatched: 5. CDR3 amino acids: CASSLRLAGLSYEQYF. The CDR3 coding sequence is TGTGCCAGCAGCCTCCGACTAGCGGGGCTCTCCTACGAGCAGTACTTC.

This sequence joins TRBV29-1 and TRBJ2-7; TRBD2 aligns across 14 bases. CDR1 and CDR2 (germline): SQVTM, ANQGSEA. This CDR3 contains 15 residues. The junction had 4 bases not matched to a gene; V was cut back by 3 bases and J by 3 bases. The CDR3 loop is CSVEGLAGESYEQYF. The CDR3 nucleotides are TGCAGCGTTGAGGGACTAGCGGGAGAGAGCTACGAGCAGTACTTC.

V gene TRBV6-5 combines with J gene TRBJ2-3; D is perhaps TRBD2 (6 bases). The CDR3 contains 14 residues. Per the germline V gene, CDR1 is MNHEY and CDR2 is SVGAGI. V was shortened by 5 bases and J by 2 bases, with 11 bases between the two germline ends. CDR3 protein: CASSLSGPTDTQYF. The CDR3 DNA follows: TGTGCCAGCAGTCTTAGCGGCCCCACAGATACGCAGTATTTT.